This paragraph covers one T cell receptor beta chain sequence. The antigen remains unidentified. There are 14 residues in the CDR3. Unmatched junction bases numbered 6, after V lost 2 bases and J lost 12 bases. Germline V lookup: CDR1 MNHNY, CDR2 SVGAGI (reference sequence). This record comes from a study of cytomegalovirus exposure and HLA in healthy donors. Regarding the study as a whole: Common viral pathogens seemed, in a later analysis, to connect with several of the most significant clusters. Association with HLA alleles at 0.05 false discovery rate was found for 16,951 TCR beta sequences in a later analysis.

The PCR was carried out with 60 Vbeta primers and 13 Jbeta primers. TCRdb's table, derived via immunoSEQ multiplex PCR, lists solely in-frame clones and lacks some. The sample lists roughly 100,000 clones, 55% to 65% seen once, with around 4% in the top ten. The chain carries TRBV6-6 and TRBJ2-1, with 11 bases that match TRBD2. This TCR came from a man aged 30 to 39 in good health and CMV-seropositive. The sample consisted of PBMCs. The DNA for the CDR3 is TGTGCCAGCAGTTACCCGACTAGCGGGGATGGGCAGTTCTTC. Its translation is CASSYPTSGDGQFF.